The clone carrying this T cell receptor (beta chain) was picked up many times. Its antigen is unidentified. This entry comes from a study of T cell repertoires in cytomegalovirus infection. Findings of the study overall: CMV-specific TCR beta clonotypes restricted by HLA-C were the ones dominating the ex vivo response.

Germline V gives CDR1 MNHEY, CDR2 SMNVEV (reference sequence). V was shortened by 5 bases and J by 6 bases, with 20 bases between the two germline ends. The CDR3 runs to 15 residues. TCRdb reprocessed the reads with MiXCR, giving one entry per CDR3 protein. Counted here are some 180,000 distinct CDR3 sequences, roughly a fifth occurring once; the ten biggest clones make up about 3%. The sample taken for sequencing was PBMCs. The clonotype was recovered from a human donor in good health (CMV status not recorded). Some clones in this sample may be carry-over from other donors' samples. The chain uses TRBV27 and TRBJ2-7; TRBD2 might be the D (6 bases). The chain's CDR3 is CASSTHGGSSGEQYF. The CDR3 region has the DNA TGTGCCAGCAGTACCCACGGGGGAAGCTCGGGCGAGCAGTACTTC.